The rows below give T cell receptor beta chains drawn from one sample of a study of regulatory T cells in long-lasting Graves disease. In TCRdb, the multiplex PCR reads were re-called with MiXCR into one record per CDR3 protein. The sample lists roughly 500,000 distinct CDR3 sequences; under 25% were seen once. Sequenced material: peripheral blood mononuclear cells (PBMCs), taken when the disease was refractory, from a patient treated with antithyroid drugs. These receptor sequences come from a female donor with Graves disease. Both conserved end residues are part of each CDR3. Fields, in order: D gene, J gene, clone size, V gene, CDR3 DNA, CDR3 protein. D genes are given only for firm matches. Part of the rows lack a size; the others show once, few, many or a class for expanded clones.

D: TRBD2
J: TRBJ2-7
size: many
V: TRBV28
DNA: TGTGCCAGCAGTCTCGGACTAGCGGGCCTTGACTCCTACGAGCAGTACTTC
CDR3: CASSLGLAGLDSYEQYF

D: TRBD1
J: TRBJ1-1
size: many
V: TRBV5-1
DNA: TGCGCCAGCAGCCAGCGAGACAGGGACACTGAAGCTTTCTTT
CDR3: CASSQRDRDTEAFF

D: TRBD1
J: TRBJ1-1
size: few
V: TRBV6-1
DNA: TGTGCCAGCAGTGAAACAGGGGGGGCCACTGAAGCTTTCTTT
CDR3: CASSETGGATEAFF

D: TRBD1
J: TRBJ2-3
size: few
V: TRBV5-6
DNA: TGTGCCAGCAGCGCCGCGGGACAGGGATCCACAGATACGCAGTATTTT
CDR3: CASSAAGQGSTDTQYF

D: -
J: TRBJ2-5
size: -
V: TRBV7-9
DNA: TGTGCCAGCAGCTTAGGCACTAGTGAAATGGGGACCCAGTACTTC
CDR3: CASSLGTSEMGTQYF

D: -
J: TRBJ1-2
size: few
V: TRBV20-1
DNA: TGCAGTGCTAGAGATAAGTTGGGGAGCCCTGGCTACACCTTC
CDR3: CSARDKLGSPGYTF

D: TRBD2
J: TRBJ2-7
size: many
V: TRBV6-1
DNA: TGTGCCAGCAGCACTATAGCGGGAGGTACCTACGAGCAGTACTTC
CDR3: CASSTIAGGTYEQYF

D: TRBD2
J: TRBJ2-3
size: few
V: TRBV19
DNA: TGTGCCAGTAGGAGTAGCGGGACTAGCACAGATACGCAGTATTTT
CDR3: CASRSSGTSTDTQYF

D: -
J: TRBJ2-2
size: -
V: TRBV5-1
DNA: TGCGCCAGCAGCCTCATCTTATCGGACCAGCTGAACACCGGGGAGCTGTTTTTT
CDR3: CASSLILSDQLNTGELFF

D: -
J: TRBJ2-4
size: many
V: TRBV6-5
DNA: TGTGCCAGCAGTTACTCGGGAGTTCCAGGCCACACCATTCAGTACTTC
CDR3: CASSYSGVPGHTIQYF

D: -
J: TRBJ1-4
size: many
V: TRBV3-1
DNA: TGTGCCAGCAGCCGAACCGCTGAAAAACTGTTTTTT
CDR3: CASSRTAEKLFF

D: TRBD1
J: TRBJ2-7
size: few
V: TRBV7-8
DNA: TGTGCCAGCAGCTTATGGGGCAGGGGGTCGGCTGAGCAGTACTTC
CDR3: CASSLWGRGSAEQYF

D: -
J: TRBJ2-7
size: -
V: TRBV19
DNA: TGTGCCAGTAGTATGCAGGGTCAAGGTGTGGACGAGCAGTACTTC
CDR3: CASSMQGQGVDEQYF

D: -
J: TRBJ1-6
size: many
V: TRBV2
DNA: TGTGCCAGCAGTGATCAGCTCGGCAGTAGTAGTCGTCCCCTCCACTTT
CDR3: CASSDQLGSSSRPLHF